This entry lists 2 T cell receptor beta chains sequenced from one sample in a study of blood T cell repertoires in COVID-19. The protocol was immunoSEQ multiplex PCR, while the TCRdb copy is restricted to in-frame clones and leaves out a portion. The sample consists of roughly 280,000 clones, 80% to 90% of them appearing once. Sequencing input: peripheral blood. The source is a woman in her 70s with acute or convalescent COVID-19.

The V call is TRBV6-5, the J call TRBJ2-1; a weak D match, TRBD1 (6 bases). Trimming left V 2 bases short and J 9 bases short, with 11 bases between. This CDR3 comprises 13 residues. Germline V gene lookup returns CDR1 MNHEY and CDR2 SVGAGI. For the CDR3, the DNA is TGTGCCAGCAGTTACGGGTTCAGGGGTGAGCAGTTCTTC. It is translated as CASSYGFRGEQFF.

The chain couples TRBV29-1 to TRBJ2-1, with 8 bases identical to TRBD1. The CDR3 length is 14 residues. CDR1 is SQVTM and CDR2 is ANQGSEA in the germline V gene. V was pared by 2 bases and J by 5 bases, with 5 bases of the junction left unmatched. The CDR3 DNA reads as TGCAGCGTTGAACCTTGGGGACAGGACAATGAGCAGTTCTTC. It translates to CSVEPWGQDNEQFF.